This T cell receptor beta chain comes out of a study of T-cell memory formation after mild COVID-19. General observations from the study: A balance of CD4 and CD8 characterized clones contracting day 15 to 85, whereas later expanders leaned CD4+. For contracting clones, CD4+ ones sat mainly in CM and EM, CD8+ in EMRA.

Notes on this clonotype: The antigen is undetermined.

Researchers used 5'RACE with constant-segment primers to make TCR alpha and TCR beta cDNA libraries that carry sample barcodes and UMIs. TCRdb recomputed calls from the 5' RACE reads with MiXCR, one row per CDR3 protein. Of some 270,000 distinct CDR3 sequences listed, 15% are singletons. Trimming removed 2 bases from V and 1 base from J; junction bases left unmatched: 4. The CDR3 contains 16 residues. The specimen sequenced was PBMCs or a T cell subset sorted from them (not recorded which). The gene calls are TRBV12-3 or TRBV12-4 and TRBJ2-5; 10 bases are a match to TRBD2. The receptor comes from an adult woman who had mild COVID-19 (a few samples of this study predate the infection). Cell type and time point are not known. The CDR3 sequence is CASSLNSGGTQETQYF. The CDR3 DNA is TGTGCCAGCAGTTTAAATAGCGGGGGGACCCAAGAGACCCAGTACTTC.